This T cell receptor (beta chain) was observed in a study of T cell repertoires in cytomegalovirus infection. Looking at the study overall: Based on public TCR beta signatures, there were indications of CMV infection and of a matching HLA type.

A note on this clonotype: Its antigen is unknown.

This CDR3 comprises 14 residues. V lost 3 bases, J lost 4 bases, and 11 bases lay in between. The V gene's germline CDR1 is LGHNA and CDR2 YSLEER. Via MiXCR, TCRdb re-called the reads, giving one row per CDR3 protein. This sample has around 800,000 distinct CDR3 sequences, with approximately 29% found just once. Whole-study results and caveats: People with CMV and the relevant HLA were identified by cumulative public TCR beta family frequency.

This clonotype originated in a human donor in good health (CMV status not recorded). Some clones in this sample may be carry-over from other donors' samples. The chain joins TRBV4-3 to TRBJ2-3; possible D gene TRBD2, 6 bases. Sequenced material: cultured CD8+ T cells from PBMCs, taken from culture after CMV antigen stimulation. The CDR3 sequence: CASSHGGEADTQYF. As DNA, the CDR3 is TGCGCCAGCAGCCATGGCGGGGAGGCAGATACGCAGTATTTT.